These 19 T cell receptor beta chains were sequenced from one sample in a study of early T cells in non-severe SARS-CoV-2 infection. Via MiXCR, TCRdb re-called the 5' RACE reads, giving one row per CDR3 protein. The sample contains about 60,000 distinct CDR3 sequences, approximately 5.6% of which appear only once. The specimen sequenced was whole blood. The receptors stem from an adult who was a healthcare worker with PCR-confirmed SARS-CoV-2 infection or an uninfected control (not recorded which).

V gene TRBV19 combines with J gene TRBJ1-5; 7 nucleotides line up with TRBD1. Germline CDR1 is LNHDA and CDR2 is SQIVND (reference sequence). Losses at the gene ends were 5 bases for V and 6 bases for J; bases not matched to a gene: 13. The CDR3 runs to 16 residues. Here the CDR3 DNA reads TGTGCCAGTAGTCCGAGGGACAGAGGGCGGATTCAGCCCCAGCATTTT. Amino acids: CASSPRDRGRIQPQHF. The whole variable domain, remainder taken from reference TRBV19 and TRBJ1-5, is DGGITQSPKYLFRKEGQNVTLSCEQNLNHDAMYWYRQDPGQGLRLIYYSQIVNDFQKGDIAEGYSVSREKKESFPLTVTSAQKNPTAFYLCASSPRDRGRIQPQHFGDGTRLSIL.

The chain is built from TRBV12-3 or TRBV12-4 and TRBJ1-2; no reliable D call. The CDR3 is 15 amino acids. V was pared by 4 bases and J by 0 bases, with 12 bases between. CDR3 sequence reads: CASSYLQLTNYGYTF. The CDR3 DNA is TGTGCCAGCAGTTACTTACAGTTGACTAACTATGGCTACACCTTC.

This clonotype has just a few counts. This sequence joins TRBV5-1 and TRBJ2-1; D may be TRBD1 or TRBD2 (5 bases each). V dropped 7 bases and J dropped 0 bases, with 17 bases sitting between them. Germline-derived CDR1 and CDR2 are SGHRS and YFSETQ. The CDR3 covers 16 residues. As DNA, the CDR3 is TGCGCCAGCGGCCGAGGGGAATTTAGCTCCTACAATGAGCAGTTCTTC. Encoded protein: CASGRGEFSSYNEQFF. The full variable domain, in which reference TRBV5-1 and TRBJ2-1 provide the parts outside the CDR3, is KAGVTQTPRYLIKTRGQQVTLSCSPISGHRSVSWYQQTPGQGLQFLFEYFSETQRNKGNFPGRFSGRQFSNSRSEMNVSTLELGDSALYLCASGRGEFSSYNEQFFGPGTRLTVL.

This clonotype was seen at least ten times. The chain has TRBV4-3 and TRBJ1-5; 7 nucleotides align to TRBD1. The germline gives CDR1 LGHNA, CDR2 YSLEER. V lost 4 bases to trimming and J lost 6 bases; unmatched junction nucleotides: 6. There are 14 residues in the CDR3. The CDR3 coding sequence is TGCGCCAGCAGCCCGACAGGGAGTGGTCAGCCCCAGCATTTT. It is translated as CASSPTGSGQPQHF.

The chain combines TRBV10-3 with TRBJ2-7; D unresolved. Germline loops: CDR1 ENHRY, CDR2 SYGVKD. The CDR3 consists of 11 residues. With 10 bases removed from V and 8 bases from J, the gap between germline ends came to 15 bases. The CDR3 nucleotides are TGTGCCACCCTTGGGCTATTCAAGCAGTACTTC. Translation gives CATLGLFKQYF.

This clonotype has more than one count but fewer than ten. The chain has TRBV19 and TRBJ2-2, with D possibly TRBD2 on 6 matching bases. Germline CDR1 and CDR2: LNHDA and SQIVND (reference sequence). The CDR3 extends over 15 amino acids. V dropped 3 bases and J dropped 1 base, with 9 bases sitting between them. CDR3 coding DNA: TGTGCCAGTAGTATGTGGGGGGTGAACACCGGGGAGCTGTTTTTT. This sequence encodes CASSMWGVNTGELFF.

CDR3 in amino acids: CASSTLYEQYF. The CDR3 DNA reads TGTGCCAGCAGCACCCTGTACGAGCAGTACTTC. The chain is built from TRBV7-2 and TRBJ2-7; D gene unclear. Germline CDR1 SGHTA, CDR2 FQGNSA. This CDR3 spans 11 amino acids. V shed 5 bases and J shed 4 bases, with 6 bases lying between them.

In this sample, this clonotype turned up many times. The chain joins TRBV6-1 to TRBJ1-2; D may be TRBD1 (6 bases). Germline V gene lookup returns CDR1 MNHNS and CDR2 SASEGT. The CDR3 spans 16 residues. Trimming shortened V by 5 bases and J by 8 bases, and 24 bases separated the two germline ends. For the CDR3, the DNA is TGTGCCAGCAGTCCGAAGCTTGGGGGCAGGGTTGGCGGCTACACCTTC. Translation: CASSPKLGGRVGGYTF.

This clonotype came up many times. The chain joins TRBV5-4 to TRBJ1-1, with D possibly matching TRBD1 (6 bases). This CDR3 spans 13 amino acids. Germline V CDR1 and CDR2: SGHNT, YYREEE (reference sequence). Trimming cost V 3 bases and J 4 bases, with 10 bases left between them. This chain's CDR3 is CASSWNRATEAFF. CDR3 DNA sequence: TGTGCCAGCAGCTGGAACAGGGCCACTGAAGCTTTCTTT.

This chain joins TRBV10-1 and TRBJ2-1; tentative D call: TRBD2 (6 bases). Germline-derived CDR1 and CDR2 are WNHNN and SYGVQD (reference sequence). The germline V and J ends were trimmed by 7 bases and 5 bases, with 15 bases remaining between them. The CDR3 runs 14 residues. The CDR3 spells CASNHGGMDNEQFF. The CDR3 DNA follows: TGCGCCAGCAACCACGGGGGTATGGACAATGAGCAGTTCTTC.

This clonotype was found a few times. The chain uses TRBV11-2 and TRBJ2-3, with D unclear. This CDR3 region has 16 residues. Trimming pared 1 base from V and 1 base from J, leaving 12 bases between. The germline V gene encodes CDR1 SGHAT and CDR2 FQNNGV. CDR3 nucleotides: TGTGCCAGCAGCTTAGGGAACAAGGGTCGCACAGATACGCAGTATTTT. Protein: CASSLGNKGRTDTQYF.

Many counts were recorded for this clonotype. This chain connects TRBV7-2 to TRBJ2-7; 9 nucleotides agree with TRBD2. The CDR3 covers 16 residues. The V segment lost 5 bases and the J segment 2 bases; nucleotides outside the gene matches: 10. Per germline, CDR1 SGHTA and CDR2 FQGNSA. CDR3 sequence: CASSLRGLAGTYEQYF. The CDR3 region has the DNA TGTGCCAGCAGCCTACGGGGGCTAGCGGGGACCTACGAGCAGTACTTC.

In this sample, this clonotype turned up many times. The chain couples TRBV4-1 to TRBJ2-7; D gene unclear. Trimming removed 0 bases at V and 5 bases at J, with 11 bases between. Germline-derived CDR1 and CDR2 are MGHRA and YSYEKL. The CDR3 has 14 amino acids. The CDR3 loop reads CASSQDFRRHEQYF. The CDR3 DNA is TGCGCCAGCAGCCAAGATTTCCGTCGGCACGAGCAGTACTTC.

The chain recombines TRBV15 with TRBJ2-6; D might be TRBD1 (5 bases). Trimming left V 1 base short and J 0 bases short, with 10 bases between. The germline V gene encodes CDR1 LNHNV and CDR2 YYDKDF (reference sequence). CDR3 length equals 17 residues. This CDR3 is CATSRARASSGANVLTF. The DNA for the CDR3 is TGTGCCACCAGCAGAGCCAGGGCCAGCTCTGGGGCCAACGTCCTGACTTTC.

This clonotype was recorded a few times. The chain is built from TRBV5-1 and TRBJ2-2, with D possibly being TRBD2 (5 bases). From germline, CDR1 is SGHRS and CDR2 YFSETQ. This CDR3 is built from 15 residues. V was cut by 6 bases and J by 4 bases, with 16 bases left in between. The CDR3 spells CASNQAVNPTGELFF. CDR3 in DNA: TGCGCCAGCAATCAAGCGGTCAATCCCACCGGGGAGCTGTTTTTT.

The rearrangement joins TRBV5-1 to TRBJ1-1; D is perhaps TRBD1 (5 bases). This CDR3 region has 15 residues. Between the trimmed V and J ends, which lost 5 bases and 6 bases, there was a span of 20 bases. Germline values: CDR1 SGHRS, CDR2 YFSETQ. This chain's CDR3 is CASRKVAGPVAEAFF. Written as DNA, the CDR3 is TGCGCCAGCAGGAAAGTCGCAGGGCCGGTTGCTGAAGCTTTCTTT. Based on the CDR3 plus reference TRBV5-1 and TRBJ1-1, the full variable domain is KAGVTQTPRYLIKTRGQQVTLSCSPISGHRSVSWYQQTPGQGLQFLFEYFSETQRNKGNFPGRFSGRQFSNSRSEMNVSTLELGDSALYLCASRKVAGPVAEAFFGQGTRLTVV.

This clonotype came up many times. J is TRBJ2-3 and V is TRBV19, with 9 positions matching TRBD1. The V and J ends lost 4 bases and 13 bases, in that order; junction bases with no gene match: 12. The CDR3 spans 14 residues. CDR1 LNHDA and CDR2 SQIVND come from the germline V gene (reference sequence). CDR3 sequence (DNA): TGTGCCAGTAGTACTCGACTTCCGGGACAGGGCAAGTATTTT. Encoded protein: CASSTRLPGQGKYF.

This clonotype came up many times. The chain uses TRBV12-5 and TRBJ1-1; the D gene is possibly TRBD1 (5 bases). This CDR3 comprises 13 residues. Per germline, CDR1 LGHNT and CDR2 FRNRAP. Between the trimmed V and J ends, which lost 5 bases and 10 bases, there was a span of 17 bases. CDR3 nucleotides: TGTGCTAGTGGTCAGGGACCCTTGAAGGGAGCTTTCTTT. Translated: CASGQGPLKGAFF.

The CDR3 region has the DNA TGCGCCGCAGGGGGGGGCGGGGCTCCCACAGATACGCAGTATTTT. Protein product: CAAGGGGAPTDTQYF. This chain uses TRBV20-1 with TRBJ2-3; tentatively, D is TRBD1 or TRBD2 (7 bases each). The CDR3 extends over 15 amino acids. The germline gives CDR1 DFQATT, CDR2 SNEGSKA (reference sequence).